A selection of T cell receptor beta chains follows, all from one sample in a study of cytomegalovirus exposure and HLA in healthy donors. TCRdb keeps only in-frame clones here, not all; method: immunoSEQ multiplex PCR. The sample lists 150,000 to 200,000 clones, almost 80% occurring once. The specimen sequenced was PBMCs. These receptors were obtained from a young man in good health and CMV-seropositive. Both conserved end residues are part of each CDR3. The D gene is left open where the match is weak. For some rows the clone size is stated as once, few or many, or as a class when expanded; others skip it.

d_call clone_size j_call v_call cdr3_length cdr3_nt cdr3_aa
TRBD2 NA TRBJ2-3 TRBV4-3 16 TGCGCCAGCAGCCAAGATTTTAGCGGGGGCACAGATACGCAGTATTTT CASSQDFSGGTDTQYF
NA few TRBJ2-7 TRBV6-5 14 TGTGCCAGCAGTTACGGTATCGGGACCTACGAGCAGTACTTC CASSYGIGTYEQYF
NA NA TRBJ2-1 TRBV7-9 15 TGTGCCAGCAGCTCCCCGACTACCTTCTACAATGAGCAGTTCTTC CASSSPTTFYNEQFF
NA NA TRBJ1-5 TRBV2 13 TGTGCCAGCACGGGATTGTACAATCAGCCCCAGCATTTT CASTGLYNQPQHF
TRBD2 few TRBJ2-1 TRBV19 14 TGTGCCAGTAGCATGACTAGCAGGAGGAATGAGCAGTTCTTC CASSMTSRRNEQFF
TRBD1 NA TRBJ1-5 TRBV5-1 15 TGCGCCAGCAGCCTCGGGACAGGAAGATCTCAGCCCCAGCATTTT CASSLGTGRSQPQHF
NA NA TRBJ1-1 TRBV7-9 12 TGTGCCAGCAGCTTCTCCTCCCCGGGGGCTTTCTTT CASSFSSPGAFF
NA once TRBJ2-1 TRBV6-5 14 TGTGCCAGCAGCTTATCGAGATCCCCGAATGAGCAGTTCTTC CASSLSRSPNEQFF
TRBD1 NA TRBJ1-5 TRBV5-3 18 TGTGCCAGAAGCCAAAAAATACAGACAGGGGGGCCGCATCAGCCCCAGCATTTT CARSQKIQTGGPHQPQHF
NA NA TRBJ1-6 TRBV5-6 13 TGTGCCAGCAGCTTAGGGGCAAATTCACCCCTCCACTTT CASSLGANSPLHF